These 16 T cell receptor beta chains share one sample of origin, sequenced in a study of PD-L1 blockade in urothelial cancer. Stated time point: peripheral blood 6 weeks after treatment start. Here immunoSEQ multiplex PCR was the method, and the copy in TCRdb shows in-frame clones only, minus some. The data contain 72,000 or so clones, roughly 86% of them singletons. The specimen comprised PBMCs, sampled around atezolizumab (anti-PD-L1) treatment. The receptor set was obtained from a man aged 55 to 70 with urothelial cancer.

The CDR3 loop is CASSPGQGLREQYF. The CDR3 DNA reads TGCGCCAGCAGCCCGGGACAGGGTCTTAGGGAGCAGTACTTC. The chain carries TRBV4-1 and TRBJ2-7, with 9 positions matching TRBD1. The CDR3 sequence is 14 residues long. Unmatched junction bases numbered 8, after V lost 4 bases and J lost 7 bases. Germline assignment: CDR1 MGHRA and CDR2 YSYEKL.

The V call is TRBV5-1, the J call TRBJ2-3, with 11 bases matching TRBD1. CDR1 is SGHRS, CDR2 YFSETQ, per germline. The CDR3 extends over 16 amino acids. V trimming: 3 bases; J trimming: 4 bases; junction bases outside the gene matches: 7. This chain's CDR3 is CASSSAGQGAADTQYF. The CDR3 DNA follows: TGCGCCAGCAGCTCCGCCGGACAGGGGGCCGCAGATACGCAGTATTTT.

This clone came up once. This chain connects TRBV6-1 to TRBJ1-2; 8 nucleotides match TRBD1. Germline V gene data show CDR1 as MNHNS and CDR2 as SASEGT. Trimming cost V 6 bases and J 5 bases; bases outside gene matches: 8. The CDR3 runs 14 residues. CDR3 in amino acids: CASSPRGPLYGYTF. CDR3 in DNA: TGTGCCAGCAGCCCCAGGGGGCCGTTATATGGCTACACCTTC.

This sequence joins TRBV11-2 and TRBJ1-1; D remains ambiguous. Germline V gene data show CDR1 as SGHAT and CDR2 as FQNNGV. V lost 1 base and J lost 7, with 13 bases in between. The CDR3 has 14 amino acids. CDR3: CASSLGGLSREAFF. In nucleotides, the CDR3 is TGTGCCAGCAGCTTAGGAGGACTCTCACGTGAAGCTTTCTTT.

The chain recombines TRBV6-4 with TRBJ1-6; the D is unclear. Germline loops: CDR1 MRHNA, CDR2 SNTAGT. The CDR3 is 18 amino acids. The V gene lost 2 bases and the J gene lost 10 bases, with 24 bases spanning the gap. The CDR3 DNA is TGTGCCAGCAGTGACGCGACTTGGCCTGAAGAGGTTCTCTCACCCCTCCACTTT. It encodes CASSDATWPEEVLSPLHF.

The chain is built from TRBV5-1 and TRBJ2-7; D is unclear. Trimming pared 0 bases from V and 6 bases from J, leaving 4 bases between. Germline V gene sequence: CDR1 SGHRS, CDR2 YFSETQ. This CDR3 spans 11 amino acids. The CDR3 DNA is TGCGCCAGCAGCTTGGGTCTCGAGCAGTACTTC. It encodes CASSLGLEQYF.

The rearrangement joins TRBV10-3 to TRBJ2-1; maybe TRBD2 (5 bases). The CDR3 covers 15 residues. Germline values: CDR1 ENHRY, CDR2 SYGVKD. V was cut by 10 bases and J by 6 bases, with 22 bases left in between. Here the CDR3 reads CATAGPDVGSNEQFF. CDR3 nucleotide sequence: TGTGCCACCGCTGGGCCCGATGTTGGGAGCAATGAGCAGTTCTTC.

J is TRBJ2-7 and V is TRBV5-1; 9 bases match TRBD1. V lost 0 bases, J lost 4 bases, and 5 bases stayed unmatched. The CDR3 loop spans 15 amino acids. Per germline, CDR1 SGHRS and CDR2 YFSETQ. CDR3: CASSLGGQGIYEQYF. The CDR3 DNA is TGCGCCAGCAGCTTGGGTGGACAGGGGATATACGAGCAGTACTTC.

V usage is TRBV19 and J usage is TRBJ1-5; TRBD1 is a possible D gene (6 bases). Trimming cost V 1 base and J 0 bases, with 16 bases left between them. The CDR3 is made up of 18 amino acids. Germline V gives CDR1 LNHDA, CDR2 SQIVND (reference sequence). The CDR3 DNA reads as TGTGCCAGTAGTATAGCGGGGCAACAGGGACATAGCAATCAGCCCCAGCATTTT. Amino acid sequence: CASSIAGQQGHSNQPQHF.

The chain has TRBV5-4 and TRBJ2-5; TRBD2 might be the D (6 bases). Trimming removed 0 bases from V and 7 bases from J, with 19 bases in between. The CDR3 spans 16 residues. CDR1 and CDR2 (germline): SGHNT, YYREEE (reference sequence). As DNA, the CDR3 is TGTGCCAGCAGCTTGGGGGGGGAGGCCCTTTTTGTGACCCAGTACTTC. The encoded protein is CASSLGGEALFVTQYF.

In this sample, this clone turned up a few times. The J gene is TRBJ2-2, the V gene TRBV5-1; D is possibly TRBD2 (6 bases). The germline gives CDR1 SGHRS, CDR2 YFSETQ. Trimming took off 2 bases at V and 1 base at J, with 9 bases between the two ends. The CDR3 is 15 amino acids. In DNA, the CDR3 is TGCGCCAGCAGCTTCGGCGGGATGAACACCGGGGAGCTGTTTTTT. Amino acid sequence: CASSFGGMNTGELFF.

The V gene is TRBV5-5, the J gene TRBJ2-7; 9 bases map to TRBD1. Germline CDR1 reads SGHKS; CDR2 reads YYEKEE (reference sequence). The CDR3 runs 13 residues. Losses at the gene ends were 2 bases for V and 7 bases for J; bases not matched to a gene: 4. DNA of the CDR3: TGTGCCAGCAGCTTTACAGGGGGCCGGGAGCAGTACTTC. Translation: CASSFTGGREQYF.

J is TRBJ2-7 and V is TRBV5-4; the match to TRBD2 covers 7 bases. The V gene end was trimmed by 1 base and the J gene end by 1 base; junction bases not matched to a gene: 2. There are 14 residues in the CDR3. CDR1 and CDR2 from the germline V gene are SGHNT and YYREEE (reference sequence). In DNA, the CDR3 is TGTGCCAGCAGCTTGTTGGGGGGGTCCTACGAGCAGTACTTC. Translation: CASSLLGGSYEQYF.

This sequence joins TRBV21-1 and TRBJ2-7; the tabulated D call, TRBD2, remains unverified against the DNA. TRBV21-1 corresponds to a pseudogene. CDR3 length equals 17 residues. The CDR3 bases are TGTGCCAGCAGCAAAGGGGAGCGTGTAGGAAGCTCCTACGAGCAGTACTTC. It yields the protein CASSKGERVGSSYEQYF.

This chain links TRBV7-2 with TRBJ2-6, with TRBD1 identical over 7 bases. Germline V gene data show CDR1 as SGHTA and CDR2 as FQGNSA. V was clipped by 6 bases and J by 2 bases; unmatched bases: 7. The CDR3 length is 16 residues. This chain's CDR3 is CASRLTGTTGANVLTF. CDR3 coding DNA: TGTGCCAGCAGGTTGACAGGGACGACTGGGGCCAACGTCCTGACTTTC.

The V call is TRBV30, the J call TRBJ1-1; 7 positions agree with TRBD1. The ends lost 2 bases at V and 7 bases at J; junction bases unmatched: 4. The germline V gene encodes CDR1 GTSNPN and CDR2 SVGIG (reference sequence). This CDR3 is built from 12 residues. The CDR3 DNA sequence: TGTGCCTGGAGTTATAGGGGGCATGAAGCTTTCTTT. This sequence encodes CAWSYRGHEAFF.